Below, 10 T cell receptor beta chains from the same sample are listed, as sequenced in a study of CD8 T cells in Susac syndrome (dated by TCRdb to about 2019). Libraries were constructed by the immunoSEQ multiplex PCR assay. RNA was extracted using the RNeasy kit, and about 0.5 to 1 ug of the RNA was reverse transcribed with random hexamers. TCRdb trimmed public reads at Q25 via fastp, called clones via MiXCR and kept in-frame beta chains. Each entry is one CDR3 protein sequence, shown with its most common DNA and genes. Present in this sample are more than 120,000 distinct CDR3 sequences, approximately 94% of which were seen just once. Approximately 0.08% of the sample rests with the top ten. Specimen: CD4+ T cells from PBMCs. The receptor source for this set is a human donor in good health.

This chain joins TRBV30 and TRBJ1-4; TRBD1 matches 7 bases. This CDR3 has 14 amino acids. J gave up 4 bases and V 4 bases, and 6 bases lay outside the gene matches. Germline V gives CDR1 GTSNPN, CDR2 SVGIG (reference sequence). The CDR3 nucleotides are TGTGCCTGGAACCGGGACAGCAGTAATGAAAAACTGTTTTTT. Translating gives CAWNRDSSNEKLFF.

The chain uses TRBV5-1 and TRBJ1-1; D uncertain. CDR1 SGHRS and CDR2 YFSETQ come from the germline V gene. This CDR3 is built from 13 residues. Trimming took 3 bases from V and 3 from J, leaving 9 bases between them. The CDR3: CASSSLGYTEAFF. In DNA, the CDR3 is TGCGCCAGCAGCTCGCTCGGATACACTGAAGCTTTCTTT.

With respect to this clonotype: A junction end diverges from the germline sequence, so it may reflect a read error. V is TRBV10-2 and J is TRBJ2-1, with D possibly TRBD2 on 6 matching bases. There are 18 residues in the CDR3. Per germline, CDR1 WSHSY and CDR2 SAAADI. This chain's CDR3 is CASSESGLAFGAYSEQFF. The CDR3 nucleotides read TGCGCCAGCAGTGAGAGTGGGCTAGCGTTCGGGGCCTACAGTGAGCAGTTCTTC.

The rearrangement links TRBV25-1 to TRBJ1-1; D not certain. Germline-derived CDR1 and CDR2 are MGHDK and SYGVNS. CDR3 length: 9 residues. Deletions cut 2 bases from V and 11 bases from J, with 3 bases between. The CDR3 nucleotides read TGTGCCAGCAGTGAAGGGGCTTTCTTT. It specifies CASSEGAFF.

The chain has TRBV12-3 or TRBV12-4 and TRBJ1-1, with D possibly being TRBD1 (6 bases). This CDR3 contains 14 residues. Trimming stripped 8 bases from V and 0 bases from J, with 13 bases between. CDR3 in DNA: TGTGCCAGCTTGAGGGGGTGGCTGAACACTGAAGCTTTCTTT. This encodes CASLRGWLNTEAFF.

The CDR3 reads CASSSRDTGSREAFF. CDR3 bases: TGTGCCAGCAGTTCTCGGGACACGGGGTCCCGCGAAGCTTTCTTT. This chain links TRBV6-6 with TRBJ1-1, with D tentatively TRBD1 (6 bases). CDR1 is MNHNY and CDR2 is SVGAGI in the germline V gene (reference sequence). Trimming took off 4 bases at V and 8 bases at J, with 20 bases between the two ends. The CDR3 length is 15 residues.

The rearrangement links TRBV20-1 to TRBJ1-2; a possible D gene is TRBD1 (5 bases). Germline CDR1 reads DFQATT; CDR2 reads SNEGSKA (reference sequence). Trimming left V 7 bases short and J 7 bases short, with 13 bases between. The CDR3 loop spans 11 amino acids. CDR3 loop: CSVREGTGYTF. The CDR3 DNA reads as TGCAGTGTCAGGGAAGGAACTGGCTACACCTTC.

The chain recombines TRBV9 with TRBJ2-1; TRBD2 matches at 7 bases. The V segment lost 2 bases and the J segment 9 bases; nucleotides outside the gene matches: 11. Germline V gene lookup returns CDR1 SGDLS and CDR2 YYNGEE. This CDR3 is built from 15 residues. The CDR3 spells CASSVHGLEGSEQFF. CDR3 nucleotide sequence: TGTGCCAGCAGCGTTCACGGACTAGAGGGATCTGAGCAGTTCTTC.

For the CDR3, the DNA is TGTGCCAGCAGCTCGCCCCGACTAGCGGGAGTCACCGGGGAGCTGTTTTTT. Translation: CASSSPRLAGVTGELFF. The chain uses TRBV7-8 and TRBJ2-2; 12 positions match TRBD2. The CDR3 is made up of 17 amino acids. Looked up from germline, CDR1 is SGHVS and CDR2 is FQNEAQ. Unmatched junction bases numbered 7, after V lost 4 bases and J lost 4 bases.

The chain joins TRBV29-1 to TRBJ1-4, with TRBD1 matching over 10 bases. V lost 4 bases and J lost 7; bases outside the gene matches: 6. CDR1 and CDR2 (germline): SQVTM, ANQGSEA. The CDR3 contains 14 residues. In DNA, the CDR3 is TGCAGCGTTGTGCGGGACAGGGGAGTTGAAAAACTGTTTTTT. Translated: CSVVRDRGVEKLFF.